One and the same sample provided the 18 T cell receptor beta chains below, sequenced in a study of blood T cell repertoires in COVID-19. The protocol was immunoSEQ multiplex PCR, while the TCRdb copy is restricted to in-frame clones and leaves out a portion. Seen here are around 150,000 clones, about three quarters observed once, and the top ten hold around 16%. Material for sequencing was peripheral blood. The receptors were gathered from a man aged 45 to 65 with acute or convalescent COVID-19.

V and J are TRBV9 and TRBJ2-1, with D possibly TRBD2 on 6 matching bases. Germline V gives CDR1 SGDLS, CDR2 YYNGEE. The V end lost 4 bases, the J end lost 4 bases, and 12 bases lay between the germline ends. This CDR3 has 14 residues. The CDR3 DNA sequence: TGTGCCAGCAGCCAGGGAGGTGGTTACAATGAGCAGTTCTTC. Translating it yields CASSQGGGYNEQFF.

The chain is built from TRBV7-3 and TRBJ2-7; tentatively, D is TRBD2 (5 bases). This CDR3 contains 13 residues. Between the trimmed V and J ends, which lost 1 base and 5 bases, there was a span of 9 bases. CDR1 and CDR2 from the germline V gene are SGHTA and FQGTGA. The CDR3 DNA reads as TGTGCCAGCAGCTTAAGGCTCGGGGACGAGCAGTACTTC. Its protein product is CASSLRLGDEQYF.

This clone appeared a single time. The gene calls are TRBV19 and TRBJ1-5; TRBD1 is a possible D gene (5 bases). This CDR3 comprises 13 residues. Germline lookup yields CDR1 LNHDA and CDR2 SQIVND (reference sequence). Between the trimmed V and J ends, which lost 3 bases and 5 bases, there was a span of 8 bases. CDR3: CASSITRDQPQHF. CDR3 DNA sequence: TGTGCCAGTAGTATCACCAGGGATCAGCCCCAGCATTTT.

For the CDR3, the DNA is TGTGCCAGCAGGACAGGGGTTGTAGCCAATCAGCCCCAGCATTTT. Translated: CASRTGVVANQPQHF. The chain joins TRBV6-5 to TRBJ1-5, with 8 bases aligning to TRBD1. Germline V CDR1 and CDR2: MNHEY, SVGAGI. Trimming cost V 6 bases and J 3 bases; bases outside gene matches: 7. This CDR3 is built from 15 residues.

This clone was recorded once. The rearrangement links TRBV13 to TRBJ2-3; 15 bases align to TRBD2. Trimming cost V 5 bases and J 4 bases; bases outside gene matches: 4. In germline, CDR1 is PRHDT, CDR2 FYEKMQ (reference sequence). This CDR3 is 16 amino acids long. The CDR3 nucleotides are TGTGCCAGCAGCGGGACTAGCGGGGGGTGGGCAGATACGCAGTATTTT. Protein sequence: CASSGTSGGWADTQYF.

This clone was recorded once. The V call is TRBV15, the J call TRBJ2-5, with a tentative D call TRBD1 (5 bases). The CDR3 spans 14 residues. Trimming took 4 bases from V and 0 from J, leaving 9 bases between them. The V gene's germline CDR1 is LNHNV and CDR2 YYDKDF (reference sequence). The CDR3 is CATSTRQYQETQYF. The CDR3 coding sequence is TGTGCCACCAGCACCAGACAGTACCAAGAGACCCAGTACTTC. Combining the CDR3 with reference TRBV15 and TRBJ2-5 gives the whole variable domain DAMVIQNPRYQVTQFGKPVTLSCSQTLNHNVMYWYQQKSSQAPKLLFHYYDKDFNNEADTPDNFQSRRPNTSFCFLDIRSPGLGDTAMYLCATSTRQYQETQYFGPGTRLLVL.

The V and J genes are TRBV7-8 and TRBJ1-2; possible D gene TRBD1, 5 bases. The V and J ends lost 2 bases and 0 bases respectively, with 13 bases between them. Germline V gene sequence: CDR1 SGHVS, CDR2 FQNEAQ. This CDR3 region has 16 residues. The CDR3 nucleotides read TGTGCCAGCAGCTTAACTCGACAGCTAGCTAACTATGGCTACACCTTC. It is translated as CASSLTRQLANYGYTF.

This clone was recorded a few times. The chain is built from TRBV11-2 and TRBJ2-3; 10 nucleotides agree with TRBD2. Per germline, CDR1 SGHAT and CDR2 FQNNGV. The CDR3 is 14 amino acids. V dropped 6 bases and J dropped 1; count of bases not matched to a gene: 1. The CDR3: CASRTSGGTDTQYF. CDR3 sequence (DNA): TGTGCCAGCAGAACTAGCGGGGGCACAGATACGCAGTATTTT.

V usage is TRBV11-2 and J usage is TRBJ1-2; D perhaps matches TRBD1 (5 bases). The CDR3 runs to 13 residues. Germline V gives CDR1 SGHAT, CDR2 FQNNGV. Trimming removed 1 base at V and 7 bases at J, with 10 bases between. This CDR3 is CASSLAGISGYTF. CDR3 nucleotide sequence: TGTGCCAGCAGCTTAGCAGGGATCAGTGGCTACACCTTC.

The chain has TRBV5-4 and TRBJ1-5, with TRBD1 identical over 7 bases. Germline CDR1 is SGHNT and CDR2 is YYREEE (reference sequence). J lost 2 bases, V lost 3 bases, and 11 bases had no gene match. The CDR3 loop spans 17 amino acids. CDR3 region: CASSSAPDRVGNQPQHF. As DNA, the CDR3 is TGTGCCAGCAGCTCGGCCCCTGACAGGGTAGGCAATCAGCCCCAGCATTTT.

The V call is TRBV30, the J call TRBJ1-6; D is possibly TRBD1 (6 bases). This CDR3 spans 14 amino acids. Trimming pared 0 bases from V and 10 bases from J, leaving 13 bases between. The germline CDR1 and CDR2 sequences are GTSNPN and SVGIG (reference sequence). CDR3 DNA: TGTGCCTGGAGTGTACCAGGGGTTGTGTCACCCCTCCACTTT. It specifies CAWSVPGVVSPLHF.

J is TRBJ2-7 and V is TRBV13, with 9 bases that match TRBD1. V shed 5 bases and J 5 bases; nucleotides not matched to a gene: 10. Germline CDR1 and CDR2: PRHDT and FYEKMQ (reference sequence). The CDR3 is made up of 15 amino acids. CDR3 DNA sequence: TGTGCCAGCAGCCTATCCGGGACAGGGATCCACGAGCAGTACTTC. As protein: CASSLSGTGIHEQYF.

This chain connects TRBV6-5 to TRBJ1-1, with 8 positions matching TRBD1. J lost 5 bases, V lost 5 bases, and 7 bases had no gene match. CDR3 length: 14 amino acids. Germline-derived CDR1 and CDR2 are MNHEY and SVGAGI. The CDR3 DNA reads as TGTGCCAGCAGTCAGTGGACAGGGAGAACTGAAGCTTTCTTT. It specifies CASSQWTGRTEAFF.

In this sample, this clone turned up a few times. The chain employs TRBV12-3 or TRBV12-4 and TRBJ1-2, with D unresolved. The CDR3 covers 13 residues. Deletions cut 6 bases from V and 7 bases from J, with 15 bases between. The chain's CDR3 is CASSKSAGIGYTF. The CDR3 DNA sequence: TGTGCCAGCAGCAAATCGGCGGGTATTGGCTACACCTTC.

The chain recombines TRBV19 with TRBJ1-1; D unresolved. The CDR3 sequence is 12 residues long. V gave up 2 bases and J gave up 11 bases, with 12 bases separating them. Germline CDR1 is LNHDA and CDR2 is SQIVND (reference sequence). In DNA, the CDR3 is TGTGCCAGTAGTATAAGGTCCGCGGGGGCTTTCTTT. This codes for CASSIRSAGAFF.

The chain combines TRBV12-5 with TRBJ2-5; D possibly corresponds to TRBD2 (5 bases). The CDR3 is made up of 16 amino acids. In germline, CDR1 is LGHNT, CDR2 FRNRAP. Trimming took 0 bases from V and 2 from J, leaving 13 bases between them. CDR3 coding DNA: TGTGCTAGTGGTTTGGTACTATCGGGGAAGCAAGAGACCCAGTACTTC. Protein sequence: CASGLVLSGKQETQYF.

This chain's CDR3 is CASSQQGGGNSPLHF. As DNA, the CDR3 is TGTGCCAGCAGCCAGCAGGGGGGCGGGAATTCACCCCTCCACTTT. The V gene is TRBV3-1 (or the pseudogene TRBV3-2), the J gene TRBJ1-6, with 7 bases matching TRBD1. V shed 3 bases, J shed 7 bases, and the junction held 6 bases outside the gene matches. Germline V gene lookup returns CDR1 LGHDT and CDR2 YNNKEL (reference sequence). The CDR3 loop spans 15 amino acids.

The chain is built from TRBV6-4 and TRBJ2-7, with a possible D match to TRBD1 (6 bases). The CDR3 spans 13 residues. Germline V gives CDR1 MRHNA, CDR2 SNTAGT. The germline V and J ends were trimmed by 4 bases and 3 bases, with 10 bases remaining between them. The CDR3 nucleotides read TGTGCCAGCAGTGTCGAACAGGGCTACGAGCAGTACTTC. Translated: CASSVEQGYEQYF.